The text below deals with one T cell receptor (beta chain). This clone occurred a few times. There is no known antigen for this receptor. The record has no base qualities; no much larger clone is one base away. These data originate in a study of blood T cell repertoires in COVID-19 (dated by TCRdb to 2018 to 2021). About the full investigation: Samples from collaborators originated in the United States, Italy and Spain and spanned both the acute and convalescent phases of COVID-19. The material from the prospective study consisted of cDNA or gDNA derived from T cells, B-cell-depleted T cells, or PBMCs. Deeply sampled blood TCRbeta repertoires from subjects exposed to, actively infected with, or recovered from COVID-19 were included in the dataset. A freely available public database, intended as a resource for researchers studying the immune response to SARS-CoV-2, is where the repertoires were released. Samples came from the ongoing ImmuneRACE study (first 160 participants) plus 1,254 subjects from 6 global collaborators. A de-identified subject ID, COVID-19 status, age in years and sex were almost always included in the sample metadata. Where available, HLA class I and class II types were obtained from metadata supplied by the sample provider rather than from assay-based typing.

Each collaborating institution followed its own protocols to collect whole blood in K2EDTA tubes. For TCRbeta analysis, collaborators shipped samples as frozen whole blood, isolated PBMCs, or DNA extracted from either of those sample types. Measured from the cysteine to the phenylalanine, the CDR3 is 17 residues long. The sequence is cut down to CDR3 DNA, 51 bases in frame from base 1. V is trimmed back by 3 bases and J by 1 base, and the junction contains 13 bases that no gene match accounts for. From a lookup of the germline V gene, CDR1 and CDR2 are SGHRS and YFSETQ. The full study reports these points: How much clinical and demographic metadata was included differed by source and by participant, and the metadata was provided uncurated.

TCRbeta CDR3 regions were amplified from genomic DNA using the immunoSEQ Assay, a bias-controlled multiplex PCR. As for the authors' bioinformatics: The number of nucleated cells in each sample was estimated from the amplification of reference gene primers within the assay. To quantify the absolute abundance of each unique TCRbeta CDR3 rearrangement, sequence reads were collapsed and filtered. Productive Simpson clonality was computed per sample as the square root of Simpson's diversity index over productive rearrangements. TCRdb obtained this table from immuneACCESS and retained in-frame rearrangements with V and J assigned. These tables miss some clones; where compared with another copy, unresolved V genes account for less than half of the shortfall, and the remainder is unexplained. That table supplies the V and J calls and clone size; D and trimming were determined from the DNA. A total of roughly 280,000 clones appear in this sample, around nine tenths of them only once. The ten most abundant clones make up approximately 2.2% of the sample.

The sequence was obtained from a man aged 50-60 years with acute or convalescent COVID-19. The sequenced sample consisted of peripheral blood. The rearranged segments are TRBV5-1 and TRBJ2-7; TRBD1 agrees with 7 junctional bases. The CDR3 region reads CASSSGLTGNLSYEQYF. In nucleotides, the sequence is TGCGCCAGCAGCTCGGGCCTGACAGGGAACCTATCCTACGAGCAGTACTTC.